A single sample gave rise to the 5 T cell receptor beta chains below, sequenced in a study of blood T cell repertoires in COVID-19. Repertoires were generated with immunoSEQ multiplex PCR, while TCRdb's copy carries only in-frame clones and drops some. The data show 400,000 or so clones, about 90% seen once. The sample consisted of peripheral blood. All receptors come from a man between 18 and 35 years old with COVID-19, enrolled during active disease.

The chain links TRBV24-1 to TRBJ2-3; D might be TRBD2 (6 bases). CDR3 length equals 16 residues. The germline gives CDR1 KGHDR, CDR2 SFDVKD. V shed 1 base and J shed 4 bases, with 14 bases lying between them. The CDR3 sequence: CATSDLGGAGADTQYF. CDR3 sequence (DNA): TGTGCCACCAGTGATTTAGGAGGGGCCGGGGCAGATACGCAGTATTTT.

The V and J genes are TRBV5-1 and TRBJ2-5, with 10 bases aligning to TRBD2. Trimming at V came to 2 bases and at J to 5 bases, leaving 3 bases not matched to a gene. Germline lookup yields CDR1 SGHRS and CDR2 YFSETQ. The CDR3 sequence is 14 residues long. As DNA, the CDR3 is TGCGCCAGCAGCTTTGGGACTAGCGAGGAGACCCAGTACTTC. It translates to CASSFGTSEETQYF.

CDR3 amino acids: CASRLAGDTRNEQFF. The DNA of the CDR3 is TGTGCCAGCAGACTAGCGGGAGACACAAGGAATGAGCAGTTCTTC. The V call is TRBV4-2, the J call TRBJ2-1; TRBD2 matches at 11 bases. This CDR3 comprises 15 residues. With V trimmed by 6 bases and J by 7 bases, 8 bases remained unmatched. In germline, CDR1 is LGHNA, CDR2 YNFKEQ.

To note about this clone: Different DNA sequences within this sample yield the same CDR3. The V gene is TRBV30, the J gene TRBJ1-5; 8 positions match TRBD1. This CDR3 contains 13 residues. Germline CDR1 GTSNPN, CDR2 SVGIG (reference sequence). Trimming cost V 4 bases and J 6 bases; bases outside gene matches: 5. CDR3 amino acids: CAWTQGGGQPQHF. Written as DNA, the CDR3 is TGTGCCTGGACACAGGGGGGAGGTCAGCCCCAGCATTTT.

As to this clone: Other DNA variants within this sample encode the same CDR3. The V gene is TRBV15, the J gene TRBJ2-2; D is perhaps TRBD2 (6 bases). Germline loops: CDR1 LNHNV, CDR2 YYDKDF (reference sequence). The CDR3 consists of 14 residues. Trimming removed 0 bases at V and 5 bases at J, with 7 bases between. The CDR3 region has the DNA TGTGCCACCAGCAGAGATCGGGGGACCGGGGAGCTGTTTTTT. Translation: CATSRDRGTGELFF.